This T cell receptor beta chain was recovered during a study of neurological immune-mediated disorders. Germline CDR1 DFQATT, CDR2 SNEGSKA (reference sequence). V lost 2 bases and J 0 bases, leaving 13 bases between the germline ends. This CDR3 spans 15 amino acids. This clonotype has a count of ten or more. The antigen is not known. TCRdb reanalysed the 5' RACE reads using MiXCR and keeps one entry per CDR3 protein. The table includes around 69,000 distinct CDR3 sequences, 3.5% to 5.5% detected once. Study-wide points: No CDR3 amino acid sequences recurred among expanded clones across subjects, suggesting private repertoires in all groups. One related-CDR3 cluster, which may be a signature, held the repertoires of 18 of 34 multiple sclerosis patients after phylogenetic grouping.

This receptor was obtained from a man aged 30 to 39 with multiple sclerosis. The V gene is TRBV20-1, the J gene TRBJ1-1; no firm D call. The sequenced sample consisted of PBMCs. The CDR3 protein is CSARKAGSMNTEAFF. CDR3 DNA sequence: TGCAGTGCTAGAAAAGCAGGCTCCATGAACACTGAAGCTTTCTTT.